The sequence of this TCR beta chain was determined in a study of cytomegalovirus exposure and HLA in healthy donors. General observations from the study: A highly shared variant cluster was judged a likely technical artifact. Several V segments, TRBV6-2 and TRBV6-3 among them, could not be told apart and were dropped. Associated with cytomegalovirus, according to the listing, were approximately 160 TCR beta chains.

In the PCR, 60 Vbeta and 13 Jbeta primers were used. Using immunoSEQ multiplex PCR, the repertoire was profiled, and TCRdb retains in-frame clones only, with some absent. The data hold over 100,000 clones, with under 85% observed a single time. The CDR3 totals 14 residues. CDR1 and CDR2 from the germline V gene are SGHRS and YFSETQ. Trimming took 4 bases from V and 9 from J; bases not matched to a gene: 6. Note on this clone: Its antigen is undetermined.

The chain has TRBV5-1 and TRBJ2-2, with TRBD1 matching 10 bases. This receptor was obtained from a male donor in good health and CMV-seropositive. The sequenced sample consisted of PBMCs. CDR3 sequence (DNA): TGCGCCAGCAGCGGGGGACAGGGGTTCCGGGAGCTGTTTTTT. Translation: CASSGGQGFRELFF.